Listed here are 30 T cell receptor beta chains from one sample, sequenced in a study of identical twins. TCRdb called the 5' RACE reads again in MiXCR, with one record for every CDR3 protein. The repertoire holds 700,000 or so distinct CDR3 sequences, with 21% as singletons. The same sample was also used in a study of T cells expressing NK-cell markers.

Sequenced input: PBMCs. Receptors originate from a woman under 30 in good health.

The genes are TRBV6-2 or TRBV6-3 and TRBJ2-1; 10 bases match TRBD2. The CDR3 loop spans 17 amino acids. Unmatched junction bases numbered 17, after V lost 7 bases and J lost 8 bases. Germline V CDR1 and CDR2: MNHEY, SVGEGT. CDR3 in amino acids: CASNFDIKREGGDEQFF. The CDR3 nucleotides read TGTGCCAGCAACTTCGATATAAAGCGGGAGGGAGGTGATGAGCAGTTCTTC.

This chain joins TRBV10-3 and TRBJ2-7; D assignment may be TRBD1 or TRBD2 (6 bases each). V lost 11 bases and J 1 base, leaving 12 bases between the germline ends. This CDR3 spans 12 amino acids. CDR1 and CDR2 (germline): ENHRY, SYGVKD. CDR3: CAAGGGSYEQYF. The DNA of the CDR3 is TGTGCCGCCGGAGGGGGTTCCTACGAGCAGTACTTC.

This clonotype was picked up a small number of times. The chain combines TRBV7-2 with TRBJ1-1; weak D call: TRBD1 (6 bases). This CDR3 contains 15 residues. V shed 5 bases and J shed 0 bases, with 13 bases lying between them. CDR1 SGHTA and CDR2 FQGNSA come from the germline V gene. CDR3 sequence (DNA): TGTGCCAGCAGCCCTTGGACAGCCATGAACACTGAAGCTTTCTTT. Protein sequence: CASSPWTAMNTEAFF.

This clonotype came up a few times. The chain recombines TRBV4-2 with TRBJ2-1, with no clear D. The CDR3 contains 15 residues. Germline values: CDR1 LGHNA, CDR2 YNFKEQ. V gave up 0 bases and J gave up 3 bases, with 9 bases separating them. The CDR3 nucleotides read TGTGCCAGCAGCCAAGATTGGGGAAGCTACAATGAGCAGTTCTTC. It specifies CASSQDWGSYNEQFF.

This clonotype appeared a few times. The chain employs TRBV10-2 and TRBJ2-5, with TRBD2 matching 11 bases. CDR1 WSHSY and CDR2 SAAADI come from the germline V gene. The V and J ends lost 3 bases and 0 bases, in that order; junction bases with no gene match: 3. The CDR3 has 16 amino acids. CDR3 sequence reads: CASSDTSGGYQETQYF. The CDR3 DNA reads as TGCGCCAGCAGTGATACTAGCGGGGGATACCAAGAGACCCAGTACTTC.

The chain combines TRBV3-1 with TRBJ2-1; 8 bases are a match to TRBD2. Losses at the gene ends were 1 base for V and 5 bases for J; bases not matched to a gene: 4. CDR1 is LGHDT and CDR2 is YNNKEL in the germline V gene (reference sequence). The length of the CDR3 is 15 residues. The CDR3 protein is CASSQALAENNEQFF. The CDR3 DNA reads TGTGCCAGCAGCCAAGCACTAGCGGAAAACAATGAGCAGTTCTTC.

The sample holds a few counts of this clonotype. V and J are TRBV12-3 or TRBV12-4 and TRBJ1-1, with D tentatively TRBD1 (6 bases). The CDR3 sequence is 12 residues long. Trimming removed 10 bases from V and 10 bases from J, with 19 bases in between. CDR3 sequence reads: CATRTQDSLAFF. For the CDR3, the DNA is TGTGCCACCCGTACTCAGGACAGCCTAGCTTTCTTT.

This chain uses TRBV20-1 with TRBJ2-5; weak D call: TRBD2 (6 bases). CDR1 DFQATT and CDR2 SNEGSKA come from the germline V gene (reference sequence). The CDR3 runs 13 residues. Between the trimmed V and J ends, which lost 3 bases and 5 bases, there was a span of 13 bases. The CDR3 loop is CSASPGAGETQYF. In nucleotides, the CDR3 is TGCAGTGCTAGCCCCGGGGCGGGGGAGACCCAGTACTTC.

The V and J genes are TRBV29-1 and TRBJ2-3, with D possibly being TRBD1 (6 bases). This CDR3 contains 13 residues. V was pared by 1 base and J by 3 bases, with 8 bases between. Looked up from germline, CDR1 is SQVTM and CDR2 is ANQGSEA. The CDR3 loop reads CSVEGQGTDTQYF. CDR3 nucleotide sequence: TGCAGCGTTGAAGGCCAGGGGACAGATACGCAGTATTTT.

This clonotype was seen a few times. CDR3 sequence reads: CSARERRDNVNIQYF. The CDR3 DNA is TGCAGTGCTAGAGAGCGCAGGGATAACGTAAACATTCAGTACTTC. This chain connects TRBV20-1 to TRBJ2-4; the D gene is possibly TRBD1 (5 bases). V was cut by 0 bases and J by 6 bases, with 15 bases left in between. Germline CDR1 reads DFQATT; CDR2 reads SNEGSKA (reference sequence). The CDR3 is 15 residues long.

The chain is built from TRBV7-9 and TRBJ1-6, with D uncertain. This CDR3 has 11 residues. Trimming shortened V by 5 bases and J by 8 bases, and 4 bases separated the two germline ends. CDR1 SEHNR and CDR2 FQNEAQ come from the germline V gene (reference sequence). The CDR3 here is CASSHDSPLHF. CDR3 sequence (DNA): TGTGCCAGCAGCCACGATTCACCCCTCCACTTT.

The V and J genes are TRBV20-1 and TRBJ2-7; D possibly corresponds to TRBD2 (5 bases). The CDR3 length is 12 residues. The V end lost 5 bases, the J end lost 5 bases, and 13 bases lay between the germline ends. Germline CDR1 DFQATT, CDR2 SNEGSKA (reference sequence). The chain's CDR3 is CSALAGGNEQYF. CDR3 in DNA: TGCAGTGCTTTGGCAGGAGGAAACGAGCAGTACTTC.

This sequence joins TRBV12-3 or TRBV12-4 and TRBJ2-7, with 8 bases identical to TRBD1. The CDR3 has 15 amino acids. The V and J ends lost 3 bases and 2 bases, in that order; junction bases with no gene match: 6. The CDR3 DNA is TGTGCCAGCAGTTTTAGTGACAGGGGACCCTACGAGCAGTACTTC. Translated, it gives CASSFSDRGPYEQYF.

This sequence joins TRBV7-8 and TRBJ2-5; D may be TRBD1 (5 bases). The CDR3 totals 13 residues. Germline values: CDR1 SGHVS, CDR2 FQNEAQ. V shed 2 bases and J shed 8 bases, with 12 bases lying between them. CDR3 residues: CASSLLQETTQYF. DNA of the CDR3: TGTGCCAGCAGCTTATTACAGGAGACAACCCAGTACTTC.

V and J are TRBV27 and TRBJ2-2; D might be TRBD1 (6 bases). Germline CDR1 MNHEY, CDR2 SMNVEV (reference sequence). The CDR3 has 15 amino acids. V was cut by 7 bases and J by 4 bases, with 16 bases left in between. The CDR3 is CASKRGTVGTGELFF. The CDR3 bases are TGTGCCAGCAAGAGGGGGACGGTGGGCACCGGGGAGCTGTTTTTT.

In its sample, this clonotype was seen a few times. For the CDR3, the DNA is TGCGCCAGCAGTTCCCTTCCCTACGAGCAGTACTTC. Residues: CASSSLPYEQYF. The chain has TRBV5-1 and TRBJ2-7, with D unresolved. This CDR3 is 12 amino acids long. Germline loops: CDR1 SGHRS, CDR2 YFSETQ. The V gene lost 5 bases and the J gene lost 2 bases, with 8 bases spanning the gap.

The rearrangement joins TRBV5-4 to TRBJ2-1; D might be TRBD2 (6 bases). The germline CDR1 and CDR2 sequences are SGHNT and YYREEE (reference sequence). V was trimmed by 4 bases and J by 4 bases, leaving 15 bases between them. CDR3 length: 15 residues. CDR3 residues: CASSTPRDGYNEQFF. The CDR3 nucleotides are TGTGCCAGCAGCACTCCGCGGGACGGATACAATGAGCAGTTCTTC.

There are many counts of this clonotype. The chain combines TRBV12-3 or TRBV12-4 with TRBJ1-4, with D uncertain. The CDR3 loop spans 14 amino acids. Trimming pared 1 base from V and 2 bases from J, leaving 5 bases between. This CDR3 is CASSLGVTNEKLFF. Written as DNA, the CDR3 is TGTGCCAGCAGTTTAGGGGTTACTAATGAAAAACTGTTTTTT.

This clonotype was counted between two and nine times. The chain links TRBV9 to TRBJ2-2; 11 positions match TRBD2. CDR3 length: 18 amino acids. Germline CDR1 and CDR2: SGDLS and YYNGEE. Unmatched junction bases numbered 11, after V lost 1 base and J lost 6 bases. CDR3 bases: TGTGCCAGCAGCGTATATCCTAGCGGGAGGACTATCTCCGGGGAGCTGTTTTTT. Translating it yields CASSVYPSGRTISGELFF.

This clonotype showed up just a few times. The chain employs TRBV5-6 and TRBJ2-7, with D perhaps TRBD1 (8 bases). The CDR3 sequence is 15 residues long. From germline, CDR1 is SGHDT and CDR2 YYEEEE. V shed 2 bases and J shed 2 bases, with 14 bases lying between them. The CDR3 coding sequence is TGTGCCAGCAGCTTCAACAGGGGGGGAACCTACGAGCAGTACTTC. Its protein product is CASSFNRGGTYEQYF.

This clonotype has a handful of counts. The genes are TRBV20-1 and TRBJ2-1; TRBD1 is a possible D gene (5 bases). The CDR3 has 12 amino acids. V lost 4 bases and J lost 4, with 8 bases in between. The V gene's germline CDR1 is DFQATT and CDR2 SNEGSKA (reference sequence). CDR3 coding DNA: TGCAGTGCTATACAGGTTTACAATGAGCAGTTCTTC. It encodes CSAIQVYNEQFF.

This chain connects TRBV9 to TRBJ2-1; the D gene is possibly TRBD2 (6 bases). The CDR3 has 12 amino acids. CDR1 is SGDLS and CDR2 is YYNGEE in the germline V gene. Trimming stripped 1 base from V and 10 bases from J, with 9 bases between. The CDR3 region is CASSVWGGEQFF. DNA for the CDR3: TGTGCCAGCAGCGTATGGGGAGGAGAGCAGTTCTTC.

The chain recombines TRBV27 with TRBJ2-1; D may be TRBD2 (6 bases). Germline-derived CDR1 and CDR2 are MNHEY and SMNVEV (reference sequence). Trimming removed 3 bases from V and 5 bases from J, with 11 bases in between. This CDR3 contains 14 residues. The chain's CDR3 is CASSLRGLNNEQFF. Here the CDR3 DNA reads TGTGCCAGCAGTTTGCGGGGACTTAACAATGAGCAGTTCTTC.

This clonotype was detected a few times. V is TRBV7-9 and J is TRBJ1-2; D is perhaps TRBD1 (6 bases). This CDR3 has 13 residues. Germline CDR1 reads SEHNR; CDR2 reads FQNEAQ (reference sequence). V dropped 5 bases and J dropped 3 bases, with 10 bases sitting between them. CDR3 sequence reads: CASSAQGYYGYTF. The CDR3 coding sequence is TGTGCCAGCAGCGCCCAGGGGTACTATGGCTACACCTTC.

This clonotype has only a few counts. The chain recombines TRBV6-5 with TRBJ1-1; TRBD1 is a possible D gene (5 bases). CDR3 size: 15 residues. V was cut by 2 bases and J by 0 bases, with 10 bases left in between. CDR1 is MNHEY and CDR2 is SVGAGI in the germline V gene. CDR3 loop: CASSYDRTLNTEAFF. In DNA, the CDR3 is TGTGCCAGCAGTTACGACAGAACCCTGAACACTGAAGCTTTCTTT.

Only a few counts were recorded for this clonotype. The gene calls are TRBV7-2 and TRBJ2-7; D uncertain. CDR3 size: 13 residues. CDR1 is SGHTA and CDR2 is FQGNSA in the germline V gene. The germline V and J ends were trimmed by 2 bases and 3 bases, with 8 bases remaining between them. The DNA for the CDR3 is TGTGCCAGCAGCTTAAGAGTTGGCTACGAGCAGTACTTC. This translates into CASSLRVGYEQYF.

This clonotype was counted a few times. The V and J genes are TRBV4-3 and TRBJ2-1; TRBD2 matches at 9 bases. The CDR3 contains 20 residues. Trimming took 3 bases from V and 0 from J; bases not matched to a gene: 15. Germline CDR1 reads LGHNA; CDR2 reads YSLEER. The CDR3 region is CASSHPGRSSGSISYNEQFF. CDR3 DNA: TGCGCCAGCAGCCACCCCGGGAGGAGTAGCGGGAGTATCTCCTACAATGAGCAGTTCTTC.

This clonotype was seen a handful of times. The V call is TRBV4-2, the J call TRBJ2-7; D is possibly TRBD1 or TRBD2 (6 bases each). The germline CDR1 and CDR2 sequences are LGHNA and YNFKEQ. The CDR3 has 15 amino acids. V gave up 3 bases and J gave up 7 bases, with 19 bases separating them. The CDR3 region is CASSQRDTDRREQYF. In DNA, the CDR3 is TGTGCCAGCAGCCAGCGGGACACTGATCGGCGGGAGCAGTACTTC.

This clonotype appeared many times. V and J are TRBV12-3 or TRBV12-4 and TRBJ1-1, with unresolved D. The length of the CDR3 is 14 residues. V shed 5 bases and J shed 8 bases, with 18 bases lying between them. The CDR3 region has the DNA TGTGCCAGCAGTCCAAACCTCCCACTGGGAGAAGCTTTCTTT. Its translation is CASSPNLPLGEAFF.

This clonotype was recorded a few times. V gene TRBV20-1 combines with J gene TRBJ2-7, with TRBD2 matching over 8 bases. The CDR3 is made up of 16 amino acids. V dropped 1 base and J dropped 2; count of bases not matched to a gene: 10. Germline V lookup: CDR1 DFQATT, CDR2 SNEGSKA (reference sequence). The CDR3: CSARVGLAGEPYEQYF. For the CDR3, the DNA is TGCAGTGCTAGAGTTGGGCTAGCGGGCGAACCCTACGAGCAGTACTTC.